Listed below are T cell receptor beta chains from one sample, sequenced in a study of blood T cell repertoires in COVID-19. Measured with immunoSEQ multiplex PCR; TCRdb has only the in-frame clones, and not every one. Altogether 250,000 to 300,000 clones are present, around 86% being singletons, with the ten largest covering about 14%. What was sequenced was PBMCs or T cells enriched from blood (not recorded which). The receptors derive from a man between 18 and 29 years old who had recovered from COVID-19. Both conserved end residues are part of each CDR3. Fields, in order: V gene, clone size, J gene, D gene, CDR3 DNA, CDR3 protein. A D gene is named only where the DNA matches it firmly. Not every row has a clone size; where given, it reads once, few, many or a size class.

TRBV27	.	TRBJ1-3	TRBD1	TGTGCCAGCTCCGGTATGACAGGGCCTGGAAACACCATATATTTT	CASSGMTGPGNTIYF
TRBV27	once	TRBJ2-1	TRBD2	TGTGCCAGCAGTTCTCGACGGACTAGCGGGAGGAGAGATGAGCAGTTCTTC	CASSSRRTSGRRDEQFF
TRBV15	few	TRBJ1-3	.	TGTGCCACCAGCAGAGAGACTCCAGGAAACACCATATATTTT	CATSRETPGNTIYF
TRBV3-1/TRBV3-2	few	TRBJ1-2	.	TGTGCCAGCAGCCAAGCGGCAGTCGGGGCTAACTATGGCTACACCTTC	CASSQAAVGANYGYTF
TRBV7-8	.	TRBJ1-6	.	TGTGCCAGCAGCTTAGCCCCAGCAGGAAATAATTCACCCCTCCACTTT	CASSLAPAGNNSPLHF
TRBV6-5	.	TRBJ1-6	.	TGTGCCAGCAGGGGGGCCTCACCCCTCCACTTT	CASRGASPLHF
TRBV7-2	.	TRBJ1-4	TRBD1	TGTGCCAGCAGCTCCACAGGGGGCCTTAATGAAAAACTGTTTTTT	CASSSTGGLNEKLFF
TRBV12-3/TRBV12-4	.	TRBJ1-2	TRBD1	TGTGCCAGCAGCCATGACAGGGGGAATGGCTACACCTTC	CASSHDRGNGYTF
TRBV7-8	.	TRBJ2-7	.	TGTGCCAGCAGCCTACAGGGAGGGACCTACGAGCAGTACTTC	CASSLQGGTYEQYF
TRBV25-1	.	TRBJ2-2	.	TGTGCCAGCAGTGAAGCGGCAGGGGGGCGCGGGGAGCTGTTTTTT	CASSEAAGGRGELFF
TRBV29-1	.	TRBJ2-3	TRBD2	TGCAGCGTTACGCTAGCGGGGGGGCGTGCAGATACGCAGTATTTT	CSVTLAGGRADTQYF
TRBV6-5	.	TRBJ2-7	.	TGTGCCAGCAGGGGGACTGACATCTACGAGCAGTACTTC	CASRGTDIYEQYF